Each of the 30 T cell receptor beta chains below was sequenced from the same sample in a study of blood T cell repertoires in COVID-19. Clones were sequenced by immunoSEQ multiplex PCR, and TCRdb holds only the in-frame ones, with some missing. The table lists 100,000 to 130,000 clones, 60% to 85% of them singletons. Sequencing was done on a sample of peripheral blood. These receptors were collected from a woman aged 35 to 49 with acute or convalescent COVID-19.

The chain combines TRBV10-3 with TRBJ1-1, with D uncertain. Germline values: CDR1 ENHRY, CDR2 SYGVKD. CDR3 length: 13 amino acids. Trimming cost V 4 bases and J 5 bases, with 11 bases left between them. CDR3: CAISGNSWTEAFF. For the CDR3, the DNA is TGTGCCATCAGTGGAAACAGCTGGACTGAAGCTTTCTTT.

The genes are TRBV5-1 and TRBJ2-5; 11 bases fit TRBD2. The J segment lost 1 base and the V segment lost 2 bases, leaving 1 base of the junction unmatched. Germline V CDR1 and CDR2: SGHRS, YFSETQ. This CDR3 has 15 residues. The CDR3 coding sequence is TGCGCCAGCAGCTTAGGACTAGCGGGCCAAGAGACCCAGTACTTC. Encoded protein: CASSLGLAGQETQYF.

This rearrangement joins TRBV2 to TRBJ2-7; 7 bases agree with TRBD2. V shed 4 bases, J shed 4 bases, and the junction held 13 bases outside the gene matches. In germline, CDR1 is SNHLY, CDR2 FYNNEI. The CDR3 is 16 amino acids. The CDR3 region is CASSADGGRLSYEQYF. The CDR3 DNA follows: TGTGCCAGCAGTGCAGACGGGGGGAGGTTGAGTTACGAGCAGTACTTC.

The V and J genes are TRBV4-1 and TRBJ2-7; 9 bases align to TRBD1. The CDR3 contains 15 residues. The V gene's germline CDR1 is MGHRA and CDR2 YSYEKL. Unmatched junction bases numbered 8, after V lost 4 bases and J lost 4 bases. The CDR3 nucleotides are TGCGCCAGCAGCCTGAACAGGGGGCGAGTTTACGAGCAGTACTTC. Protein product: CASSLNRGRVYEQYF.

The V gene is TRBV2, the J gene TRBJ2-3, with D tentatively TRBD2 (6 bases). The V gene's germline CDR1 is SNHLY and CDR2 FYNNEI. Trimming cost V 3 bases and J 8 bases, with 6 bases left between them. The CDR3 contains 11 residues. The CDR3 DNA reads TGTGCCAGCAGTGAGGAGGGTACGCAGTATTTT. This sequence encodes CASSEEGTQYF.

The gene calls are TRBV7-3 and TRBJ2-6; D not resolved. CDR1 is SGHTA and CDR2 is FQGTGA in the germline V gene. Trimming cost V 2 bases and J 0 bases, with 5 bases left between them. The CDR3 spans 15 residues. In DNA, the CDR3 is TGTGCCAGCAGCTTAGGGCTCTCTGGGGCCAACGTCCTGACTTTC. Protein sequence: CASSLGLSGANVLTF.

The genes are TRBV12-5 and TRBJ1-6; D unclear. Per germline, CDR1 LGHNT and CDR2 FRNRAP. CDR3 size: 13 residues. V dropped 8 bases and J dropped 6 bases, with 11 bases sitting between them. The CDR3 DNA reads TGTGCTAGTTCTGTCTCGGGTAATTCACCCCTCCACTTT. It yields the protein CASSVSGNSPLHF.

V is TRBV28 and J is TRBJ2-3; TRBD1 aligns across 8 bases. The CDR3 has 15 amino acids. V lost 10 bases to trimming and J lost 2 bases; unmatched junction nucleotides: 11. The germline V gene has CDR1 MDHEN and CDR2 SYDVKM. For the CDR3, the DNA is TGTGCCATTCCGGCGGGGACAGGCGCCACAGATACGCAGTATTTT. This encodes CAIPAGTGATDTQYF.

The J gene is TRBJ2-7, the V gene TRBV6-5; 9 nucleotides line up with TRBD2. The CDR3 loop spans 15 amino acids. Germline trimming cut 6 bases from V and 3 bases from J; bases unmatched to any gene: 9. Germline CDR1 and CDR2: MNHEY and SVGAGI. CDR3 in DNA: TGTGCCAGCAGCCCCCAGCGGGGGGCGCACTACGAGCAGTACTTC. Its protein product is CASSPQRGAHYEQYF.

V gene TRBV5-8 combines with J gene TRBJ2-7; D may be TRBD2 (7 bases). CDR3 length equals 14 residues. V shed 4 bases and J shed 2 bases, with 13 bases lying between them. Germline CDR1 SGHTS, CDR2 YDEGEE. The CDR3 protein is CASSRRGGTYEQYF. In DNA form, the CDR3 reads TGTGCCAGCAGCCGGAGGGGGGGGACCTACGAGCAGTACTTC. The entire variable domain, with the rest obtained from reference TRBV5-8 and TRBJ2-7, is as follows: EAGVTQSPTHLIKTRGQQATLRCSPISGHTSVYWYQQALGLGLQFLLWYDEGEERNRGNFPPRFSGRQFPNYSSELNVNALELEDSALYLCASSRRGGTYEQYFGPGTRLTVT.

The V and J genes are TRBV6-2 or TRBV6-3 and TRBJ1-6, with 11 bases matching TRBD1. Trimming at V came to 5 bases and at J to 9 bases, leaving 6 bases not matched to a gene. The length of the CDR3 is 15 residues. Germline-derived CDR1 and CDR2 are MNHEY and SVGEGT. The chain's CDR3 is CASSIGTGGSSPLHF. The CDR3 DNA follows: TGTGCCAGCAGTATCGGGACAGGGGGAAGTTCACCCCTCCACTTT.

The chain couples TRBV10-2 to TRBJ1-5; D unclear. The germline gives CDR1 WSHSY, CDR2 SAAADI. This CDR3 region has 14 residues. With 3 bases removed from V and 6 bases from J, the gap between germline ends came to 12 bases. CDR3 DNA sequence: TGCGCCAGCAGTGATAGCGCCTCCACTCAGCCCCAGCATTTT. Translation gives CASSDSASTQPQHF.

CDR3 loop: CASSLLAEETQYF. The CDR3 DNA reads as TGTGCCAGCAGTTTACTAGCGGAAGAGACCCAGTACTTC. This sequence joins TRBV12-3 or TRBV12-4 and TRBJ2-5, with TRBD2 matching 7 bases. V shed 2 bases and J 3 bases; nucleotides not matched to a gene: 0. This CDR3 region has 13 residues.

V usage is TRBV7-9 and J usage is TRBJ1-1, with D unclear. With 2 bases removed from V and 6 bases from J, the gap between germline ends came to 10 bases. Germline CDR1 and CDR2: SEHNR and FQNEAQ (reference sequence). The CDR3 is 13 amino acids. CDR3 DNA sequence: TGTGCCAGCAGCTTAAGGGAGCGTTCTGAAGCTTTCTTT. Translation gives CASSLRERSEAFF.

V usage is TRBV29-1 and J usage is TRBJ1-2; TRBD1 matches at 11 bases. The V gene's germline CDR1 is SQVTM and CDR2 ANQGSEA. V gave up 3 bases and J gave up 8 bases; unmatched junction bases: 5. CDR3 size: 13 residues. The CDR3 protein is CSVDGTGGWGYTF. The CDR3 bases are TGCAGCGTTGACGGGACAGGGGGTTGGGGCTACACCTTC.

V is TRBV30 and J is TRBJ1-4; D is ambiguous. The CDR3 spans 14 residues. The germline V and J ends were trimmed by 0 bases and 4 bases, with 9 bases remaining between them. Germline CDR1 is GTSNPN and CDR2 is SVGIG (reference sequence). The CDR3 DNA reads TGTGCCTGGAGTGTACGCCTAATTAATGAAAAACTGTTTTTT. As protein: CAWSVRLINEKLFF.

This clone was seen more than once but under ten times. The V and J genes are TRBV6-5 and TRBJ2-7, with 10 bases identical to TRBD1. Germline assignment: CDR1 MNHEY and CDR2 SVGAGI. CDR3 length equals 15 residues. V was clipped by 6 bases and J by 5 bases; unmatched bases: 10. The CDR3 region has the DNA TGTGCCAGCAGCGGGACCGGGACAGGGGTCGACGAGCAGTACTTC. It encodes CASSGTGTGVDEQYF.

The DNA for the CDR3 is TGTGCCTGGAGTGTACCTTGGACAGGGGGCCCAGATACGCAGTATTTT. Translating it yields CAWSVPWTGGPDTQYF. This rearrangement joins TRBV30 to TRBJ2-3, with TRBD1 matching over 11 bases. The V and J ends lost 0 bases and 4 bases, in that order; junction bases with no gene match: 6. Germline V gene sequence: CDR1 GTSNPN, CDR2 SVGIG (reference sequence). The CDR3 consists of 16 residues.

This clone appeared a single time. This chain links TRBV30 with TRBJ1-6, with D hard to call. The CDR3 has 13 amino acids. V was shortened by 0 bases and J by 8 bases, with 8 bases between the two germline ends. Germline V gives CDR1 GTSNPN, CDR2 SVGIG (reference sequence). The chain's CDR3 is CAWSVHMDSPLHF. The CDR3 DNA sequence: TGTGCCTGGAGTGTTCACATGGATTCACCCCTCCACTTT.

This sequence joins TRBV7-2 and TRBJ1-2; TRBD1 matches 7 bases. V gave up 3 bases and J gave up 4 bases; unmatched junction bases: 5. CDR1 is SGHTA and CDR2 is FQGNSA in the germline V gene. This CDR3 contains 14 residues. The CDR3 loop reads CASSFSGGTYGYTF. CDR3 bases: TGTGCCAGCAGCTTTTCAGGGGGTACCTATGGCTACACCTTC.

This clone was recorded a few times. The rearrangement joins TRBV3-1 (or the pseudogene TRBV3-2) to TRBJ2-5; TRBD2 might be the D (6 bases). V lost 5 bases, J lost 1 base, and 14 bases lay in between. Looked up from germline, CDR1 is LGHDT and CDR2 is YNNKEL (reference sequence). The CDR3 consists of 15 residues. CDR3 in DNA: TGTGCCAGCAGCAAATCGAGCGGGCCCCAAGAGACCCAGTACTTC. Translated, it gives CASSKSSGPQETQYF.

The chain couples TRBV6-5 to TRBJ1-1, with D possibly being TRBD1 (6 bases). The CDR3 covers 14 residues. Trimming took off 7 bases at V and 0 bases at J, with 12 bases between the two ends. Germline lookup yields CDR1 MNHEY and CDR2 SVGAGI. The CDR3 DNA follows: TGTGCCAGCAACCCGGGACATCTGAACACTGAAGCTTTCTTT. This encodes CASNPGHLNTEAFF.

CDR3 in amino acids: CASSESGGAPYEQYF. The DNA of the CDR3 is TGTGCCAGCAGTGAATCGGGGGGGGCCCCCTACGAGCAGTACTTC. V gene TRBV6-1 combines with J gene TRBJ2-7, with 8 nucleotides matching TRBD2. Per the germline V gene, CDR1 is MNHNS and CDR2 is SASEGT. The CDR3 runs to 15 residues. J was trimmed by 2 bases and V by 2 bases; bases with no gene match: 5.

This chain joins TRBV7-9 and TRBJ1-2; D possibly corresponds to TRBD1 (5 bases). The CDR3 loop spans 16 amino acids. Germline-derived CDR1 and CDR2 are SEHNR and FQNEAQ (reference sequence). The V end was cut by 4 bases, the J end by 1 base, with 16 bases between. In nucleotides, the CDR3 is TGTGCCAGCAGCTATTTTAAGACAGAGTTTAACTATGGCTACACCTTC. It yields the protein CASSYFKTEFNYGYTF.

The gene calls are TRBV6-1 and TRBJ1-5; 9 nucleotides agree with TRBD1. Germline V lookup: CDR1 MNHNS, CDR2 SASEGT. The CDR3 has 15 residues. J lost 2 bases, V lost 2 bases, and 1 base had no gene match. DNA of the CDR3: TGTGCCAGCAGTGAATGGACAGGGGGCAATCAGCCCCAGCATTTT. Translated: CASSEWTGGNQPQHF.

The chain combines TRBV6-6 with TRBJ2-2; weak D call: TRBD1 (5 bases). Deletions cut 7 bases from V and 5 bases from J, with 17 bases between. CDR3 length equals 15 residues. CDR1 and CDR2 from the germline V gene are MNHNY and SVGAGI (reference sequence). CDR3 nucleotide sequence: TGTGCCAGCAACCTAAGGGGTGGGTGGACCGGGGAGCTGTTTTTT. The encoded protein is CASNLRGGWTGELFF.

The chain joins TRBV28 to TRBJ1-5; no clear D gene. The CDR3 sequence is 12 residues long. V was shortened by 3 bases and J by 7 bases, with 7 bases between the two germline ends. Germline V gene sequence: CDR1 MDHEN, CDR2 SYDVKM. The CDR3 loop reads CASSFGGQPQHF. The CDR3 nucleotides read TGTGCCAGCAGTTTCGGCGGGCAGCCCCAGCATTTT.

This clone was picked up a small number of times. The chain is built from TRBV9 and TRBJ2-2, with no clear D. Deletions cut 4 bases from V and 0 bases from J, with 7 bases between. CDR1 and CDR2 from the germline V gene are SGDLS and YYNGEE. The CDR3 runs 14 residues. CDR3 in amino acids: CASSFSTNTGELFF. The CDR3, as DNA: TGTGCCAGCAGCTTTTCAACGAACACCGGGGAGCTGTTTTTT. The entire variable domain, with the rest obtained from reference TRBV9 and TRBJ2-2, is as follows: DSGVTQTPKHLITATGQRVTLRCSPRSGDLSVYWYQQSLDQGLQFLIQYYNGEERAKGNILERFSAQQFPDLHSELNLSSLELGDSALYFCASSFSTNTGELFFGEGSRLTVL.

This clone was detected many times. The J gene is TRBJ1-6, the V gene TRBV5-6; 7 bases are shared with TRBD1. Trimming removed 2 bases from V and 10 bases from J; junction bases left unmatched: 9. The CDR3 is made up of 15 amino acids. CDR1 and CDR2 (germline): SGHDT, YYEEEE. The CDR3 bases are TGTGCCAGCAGCTTAAGGGGGCCCCGGGGGTCACCCCTCCACTTT. Encoded protein: CASSLRGPRGSPLHF.

The chain links TRBV6-2 or TRBV6-3 to TRBJ2-7; TRBD1 might be the D (5 bases). The CDR3 consists of 14 residues. Per the germline V gene, CDR1 is MNHEY and CDR2 is SVGEGT. Trimming cost V 5 bases and J 2 bases, with 13 bases left between them. CDR3 in DNA: TGTGCCAGCAGTCTAAGGGGCCCTACCTACGAGCAGTACTTC. This codes for CASSLRGPTYEQYF.